A single sample is the source of the 29 T cell receptor beta chains below, sequenced in a study of cytomegalovirus exposure and HLA in healthy donors. PCR involved 60 Vbeta and 13 Jbeta primers. This table comes from immunoSEQ multiplex PCR, and its TCRdb copy is limited to in-frame clones, with some not included. The data contain 250,000 to 300,000 clones, just under 85% of them singletons. Sequencing input: PBMCs. The receptors here all came from a middle-aged woman in good health and CMV-seropositive.

This chain links TRBV2 with TRBJ2-1, with a weak D call TRBD1 (6 bases). Germline values: CDR1 SNHLY, CDR2 FYNNEI. The CDR3 runs to 15 residues. The V gene lost 7 bases and the J gene lost 8 bases, with 21 bases spanning the gap. CDR3 sequence reads: CASTTGTIITDEQFF. CDR3 nucleotide sequence: TGTGCCAGCACCACCGGGACAATCATTACCGATGAGCAGTTCTTC.

The chain uses TRBV28 and TRBJ1-5, with D possibly matching TRBD1 (6 bases). This CDR3 has 14 residues. Looked up from germline, CDR1 is MDHEN and CDR2 is SYDVKM. Trimming pared 2 bases from V and 8 bases from J, leaving 13 bases between. The CDR3 loop reads CASSLKTPGEPQHF. Here the CDR3 DNA reads TGTGCCAGCAGTTTAAAGACCCCAGGGGAGCCCCAGCATTTT.

The CDR3, as DNA: TGTGCCAGCTCACCACGCGGGAGGGCCAAGGCAGATACGCAGTATTTT. Residues: CASSPRGRAKADTQYF. V gene TRBV18 combines with J gene TRBJ2-3, with 9 bases that match TRBD2. CDR1 and CDR2 (germline): KGHSH, LQKENI. The CDR3 has 16 amino acids. Losses at the gene ends were 1 base for V and 4 bases for J; bases not matched to a gene: 6.

This chain links TRBV9 with TRBJ2-2, with D uncertain. V lost 2 bases and J lost 6, with 17 bases in between. The CDR3 loop spans 16 amino acids. Germline V gives CDR1 SGDLS, CDR2 YYNGEE. The CDR3 nucleotides read TGTGCCAGCAGCGTCAAAGCCCGATATCGATCCGGGGAGCTGTTTTTT. Protein: CASSVKARYRSGELFF.

The chain has TRBV5-4 and TRBJ1-2; D gene ambiguous. The CDR3 has 15 residues. The V end lost 1 base, the J end lost 7 bases, and 17 bases lay between the germline ends. Germline CDR1 is SGHNT and CDR2 is YYREEE (reference sequence). CDR3 nucleotide sequence: TGTGCCAGCAGCTTGATGGTTCAGGCTTCCGGTGGCTACACCTTC. Protein sequence: CASSLMVQASGGYTF.

This chain joins TRBV29-1 and TRBJ1-5; 7 bases line up with TRBD1. The germline V gene encodes CDR1 SQVTM and CDR2 ANQGSEA. The J segment lost 6 bases and the V segment lost 4 bases, leaving 15 bases of the junction unmatched. This CDR3 has 16 residues. CDR3: CSVVEGGQPGGQPQHF. Written as DNA, the CDR3 is TGCAGCGTTGTAGAGGGGGGACAGCCCGGCGGTCAGCCCCAGCATTTT.

This sequence joins TRBV13 and TRBJ2-1, with 7 bases aligning to TRBD2. This CDR3 has 15 residues. Germline V gene sequence: CDR1 PRHDT, CDR2 FYEKMQ (reference sequence). Trimming at V came to 0 bases and at J to 8 bases, leaving 7 bases not matched to a gene. CDR3 nucleotides: TGTGCCAGCAGCTTAGGTGGGAGGGCCCGGGATGAGCAGTTCTTC. It translates to CASSLGGRARDEQFF.

The chain couples TRBV25-1 to TRBJ2-2; weak D call: TRBD2 (6 bases). CDR3 size: 17 residues. CDR1 MGHDK and CDR2 SYGVNS come from the germline V gene. V was pared by 4 bases and J by 3 bases, with 18 bases between. The DNA of the CDR3 is TGTGCCAGCAGTGTAAGCGAGGGAGGTGGGTACACCGGGGAGCTGTTTTTT. Its protein product is CASSVSEGGGYTGELFF.

This chain connects TRBV7-2 to TRBJ1-1; TRBD1 matches 11 bases. The CDR3 sequence is 16 residues long. The germline V gene has CDR1 SGHTA and CDR2 FQGNSA. V was pared by 5 bases and J by 6 bases, with 11 bases of the junction left unmatched. In DNA form, the CDR3 reads TGTGCCAGCAGCGCGGGGACAGGGGGAGGGACCCCTGAAGCTTTCTTT. Translation gives CASSAGTGGGTPEAFF.

For this clone: The junction differs from germline at one of its ends, possibly a read error. CDR3 loop: CASSLGGSSSGANGLTF. In DNA, the CDR3 is TGTGCCAGCAGCTTAGGGGGTAGCAGCTCTGGGGCCAACGGCCTGACTTTC. The chain is built from TRBV11-3 and TRBJ2-6; weak D call: TRBD1 (5 bases). Germline V gives CDR1 SGHNT, CDR2 YENEEA. CDR3 size: 17 residues.

The CDR3 coding sequence is TGTGCCAGTGAACCCGGGACAACCGCCACCGGGGAGCTGTTTTTT. As protein: CASEPGTTATGELFF. This chain connects TRBV19 to TRBJ2-2; maybe TRBD1 (6 bases). The CDR3 runs 15 residues. Trimming removed 8 bases at V and 4 bases at J, with 17 bases between. In germline, CDR1 is LNHDA, CDR2 SQIVND (reference sequence). Full variable domain (missing parts from reference TRBV19 and TRBJ2-2): DGGITQSPKYLFRKEGQNVTLSCEQNLNHDAMYWYRQDPGQGLRLIYYSQIVNDFQKGDIAEGYSVSREKKESFPLTVTSAQKNPTAFYLCASEPGTTATGELFFGEGSRLTVL.

The chain combines TRBV14 with TRBJ1-1; possibly TRBD1 for D (5 bases). Trimming removed 1 base from V and 2 bases from J, with 11 bases in between. From germline, CDR1 is SGHDN and CDR2 FVKESK. The CDR3 is made up of 15 amino acids. The CDR3 sequence: CASSQALGGNTEAFF. CDR3 coding DNA: TGTGCCAGCAGCCAAGCCCTGGGGGGAAACACTGAAGCTTTCTTT. Filled out from reference TRBV14 and TRBJ1-1, the complete variable domain reads EAGVTQFPSHSVIEKGQTVTLRCDPISGHDNLYWYRRVMGKEIKFLLHFVKESKQDESGMPNNRFLAERTGGTYSTLKVQPAELEDSGVYFCASSQALGGNTEAFFGQGTRLTVV.

The chain links TRBV5-1 to TRBJ2-1; D possibly corresponds to TRBD1 (6 bases). Germline V gene sequence: CDR1 SGHRS, CDR2 YFSETQ. The CDR3 totals 17 residues. The V gene lost 0 bases and the J gene lost 2 bases, with 15 bases spanning the gap. CDR3 DNA: TGCGCCAGCAGCTTGGAAAAGGGGCAGGGGACCTACAATGAGCAGTTCTTC. Protein: CASSLEKGQGTYNEQFF.

The chain links TRBV7-9 to TRBJ2-7; D call uncertain. Trimming removed 3 bases from V and 5 bases from J, with 5 bases in between. CDR3 size: 11 residues. Germline assignment: CDR1 SEHNR and CDR2 FQNEAQ (reference sequence). The CDR3 is CASSFLNEQYF. In DNA, the CDR3 is TGTGCCAGCAGCTTTTTAAACGAGCAGTACTTC.

This chain uses TRBV5-6 with TRBJ2-3; no firm D call. Germline V lookup: CDR1 SGHDT, CDR2 YYEEEE. The V end was cut by 5 bases, the J end by 4 bases, with 14 bases between. This CDR3 region has 14 residues. The DNA for the CDR3 is TGTGCCAGCAGTTTCAAAGACATGGCAGATACGCAGTATTTT. It codes for CASSFKDMADTQYF.

The V gene is TRBV30, the J gene TRBJ1-1; 7 nucleotides match TRBD1. Germline loops: CDR1 GTSNPN, CDR2 SVGIG (reference sequence). With V trimmed by 2 bases and J by 4 bases, 10 bases remained unmatched. The CDR3 has 15 amino acids. DNA for the CDR3: TGTGCCTGGAGTAAGGCAGGGGGTTTAAGCACTGAAGCTTTCTTT. Protein: CAWSKAGGLSTEAFF.

The chain uses TRBV9 and TRBJ2-7; 8 bases align to TRBD1. Germline V CDR1 and CDR2: SGDLS, YYNGEE. The CDR3 contains 15 residues. Germline trimming cut 0 bases from V and 6 bases from J; bases unmatched to any gene: 8. The CDR3 sequence: CASSVGGQGASEQYF. In DNA, the CDR3 is TGTGCCAGCAGCGTAGGGGGGCAGGGGGCATCCGAGCAGTACTTC.

V and J are TRBV4-2 and TRBJ2-7; 10 nucleotides line up with TRBD1. Germline lookup yields CDR1 LGHNA and CDR2 YNFKEQ. This CDR3 contains 15 residues. Trimming at V came to 3 bases and at J to 6 bases, leaving 8 bases not matched to a gene. The CDR3 bases are TGTGCCAGCAGCCAGCCGGGACAGGGGCGCGGCGAGCAGTACTTC. As protein: CASSQPGQGRGEQYF.

The chain links TRBV7-2 to TRBJ2-5; D may be TRBD1 (7 bases). Germline V gene lookup returns CDR1 SGHTA and CDR2 FQGNSA. V was trimmed by 1 base and J by 4 bases, leaving 16 bases between them. The CDR3 totals 16 residues. For the CDR3, the DNA is TGTGCCAGCAGCTTAGTTGGAGGGGGCGCGGGAGAGACCCAGTACTTC. Translating gives CASSLVGGGAGETQYF. Full variable domain (rest looked up from reference TRBV7-2 and TRBJ2-5): GAGVSQSPSNKVTEKGKDVELRCDPISGHTALYWYRQSLGQGLEFLIYFQGNSAPDKSGLPSDRFSAERTGGSVSTLTIQRTQQEDSAVYLCASSLVGGGAGETQYFGPGTRLLVL.

The rearrangement links TRBV14 to TRBJ2-7, with D perhaps matching TRBD2 (6 bases). The CDR3 contains 14 residues. Germline assignment: CDR1 SGHDN and CDR2 FVKESK. The V end was cut by 6 bases, the J end by 1 base, with 13 bases between. The CDR3 nucleotides are TGTGCCAGCAGTCCCGGCGGGGTTTCCTACGAGCAGTACTTC. Protein: CASSPGGVSYEQYF.

V usage is TRBV6-1 and J usage is TRBJ1-5; tentatively, D is TRBD1 (6 bases). This CDR3 is 15 amino acids long. Germline loops: CDR1 MNHNS, CDR2 SASEGT. V lost 10 bases and J 1 base, leaving 17 bases between the germline ends. CDR3 coding DNA: TGTGCCACCCAGTGGGAGGGGGACAGCAATCAGCCCCAGCATTTT. As protein: CATQWEGDSNQPQHF.

V gene TRBV6-6 combines with J gene TRBJ1-1, with a possible D match to TRBD1 (6 bases). The V gene lost 6 bases and the J gene lost 1 base, with 12 bases spanning the gap. CDR1 and CDR2 from the germline V gene are MNHNY and SVGAGI (reference sequence). The CDR3 contains 14 residues. CDR3 in amino acids: CASRTGFENTEAFF. CDR3 DNA sequence: TGTGCCAGCAGAACAGGGTTTGAGAACACTGAAGCTTTCTTT.

The chain has TRBV6-6 and TRBJ1-3; 7 nucleotides agree with TRBD1. Germline-derived CDR1 and CDR2 are MNHNY and SVGAGI (reference sequence). The CDR3 runs 15 residues. V lost 5 bases, J lost 0 bases, and 4 bases stayed unmatched. CDR3 nucleotides: TGTGCCAGCAGTAATCAGGGGGACTCTGGAAACACCATATATTTT. Its translation: CASSNQGDSGNTIYF.

This chain joins TRBV7-9 and TRBJ1-5, with D tentatively TRBD1 (6 bases). Germline V gene data show CDR1 as SEHNR and CDR2 as FQNEAQ (reference sequence). This CDR3 has 16 amino acids. Trimming shortened V by 5 bases and J by 0 bases, and 14 bases separated the two germline ends. The DNA of the CDR3 is TGTGCCAGCAGCCCCGGGACACCGAATAGCAATCAGCCCCAGCATTTT. The encoded protein is CASSPGTPNSNQPQHF.

The rearrangement uses TRBV5-1 and TRBJ1-2; 10 nucleotides align to TRBD1. V dropped 1 base and J dropped 6; count of bases not matched to a gene: 6. CDR3 size: 15 residues. Germline values: CDR1 SGHRS, CDR2 YFSETQ. The CDR3 nucleotides read TGCGCCAGCAGCTTGCTACGGGACAGGGGCGATGGCTACACCTTC. Translation gives CASSLLRDRGDGYTF.

The chain has TRBV13 and TRBJ1-2; 7 bases align to TRBD1. After removal of 1 base from V and 6 bases from J, the junction contained 2 bases not matched to a gene. The CDR3 has 13 residues. Germline assignment: CDR1 PRHDT and CDR2 FYEKMQ (reference sequence). In DNA form, the CDR3 reads TGTGCCAGCAGCTTAGAGACAGGGAATGGCTACACCTTC. Translation: CASSLETGNGYTF.

This clone occurred a few times. The V and J genes are TRBV7-2 and TRBJ2-3; 8 nucleotides line up with TRBD1. CDR1 SGHTA and CDR2 FQGNSA come from the germline V gene. There are 14 residues in the CDR3. With 5 bases clipped from V and 6 bases from J, the junction kept 7 bases outside the gene matches. In DNA, the CDR3 is TGTGCCAGCAGCCTGGACAGGGCAGTGGATACGCAGTATTTT. Its protein product is CASSLDRAVDTQYF.

Only one count was recorded for this clone. The CDR3 coding sequence is TGTGCCAGCAGTCCAGGAAACAATGAGCAGTTCTTC. It is translated as CASSPGNNEQFF. The chain links TRBV9 to TRBJ2-1; no clear D. CDR3 length equals 12 residues. Germline values: CDR1 SGDLS, CDR2 YYNGEE. V was pared by 5 bases and J by 5 bases, with 8 bases between.

The chain links TRBV11-2 to TRBJ2-2; 7 positions match TRBD2. J was trimmed by 7 bases and V by 2 bases; bases with no gene match: 7. The CDR3 length is 15 residues. CDR1 SGHAT and CDR2 FQNNGV come from the germline V gene. CDR3 sequence reads: CASSLSGSGDGELFF. The CDR3 region has the DNA TGTGCCAGCAGCTTATCCGGGAGCGGGGACGGGGAGCTGTTTTTT.